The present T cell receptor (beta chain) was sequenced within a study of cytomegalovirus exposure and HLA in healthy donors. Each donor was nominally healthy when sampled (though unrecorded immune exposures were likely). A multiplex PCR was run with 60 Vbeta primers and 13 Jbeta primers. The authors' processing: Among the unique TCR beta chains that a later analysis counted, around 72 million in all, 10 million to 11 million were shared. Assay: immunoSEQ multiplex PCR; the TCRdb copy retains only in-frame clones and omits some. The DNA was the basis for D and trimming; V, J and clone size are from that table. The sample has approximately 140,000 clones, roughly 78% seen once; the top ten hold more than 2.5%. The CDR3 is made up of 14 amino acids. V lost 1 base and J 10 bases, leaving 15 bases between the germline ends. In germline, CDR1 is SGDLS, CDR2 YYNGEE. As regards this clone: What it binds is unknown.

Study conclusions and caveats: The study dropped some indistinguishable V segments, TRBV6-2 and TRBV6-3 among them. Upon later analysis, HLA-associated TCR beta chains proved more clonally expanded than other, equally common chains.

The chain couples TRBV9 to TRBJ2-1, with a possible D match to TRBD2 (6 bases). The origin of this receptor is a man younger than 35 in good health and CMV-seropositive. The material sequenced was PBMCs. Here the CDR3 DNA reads TGTGCCAGCAGCGTAAGAACGGGAGTTGGCGAGCAGTTCTTC. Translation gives CASSVRTGVGEQFF.